This T cell receptor (beta chain) was observed in a study of molecular identifiers for immune sequencing clone quantification. Study-wide results and caveats: Beyond 20 RNA copies, clones held over 97% of effector molecules, compared with under 1% in naive cells.

The authors built bulk TCR libraries by previously described methods with listed TCR primers. One entry per CDR3 protein results from TCRdb running MiXCR on the PCR reads. The sample records approximately 680,000 distinct CDR3 sequences, about 25% being singletons. CDR3 size: 13 residues. The germline CDR1 and CDR2 sequences are SGHAT and FQNNGV. To note about this clonotype: Antigen: not known. At one boundary the junction diverges from the germline segment, which might be a read error.

The rearrangement links TRBV11-2 to TRBJ2-7; D gene uncertain. Sequencing used naive CD8+ T cells from blood, with Jurkat cell RNA spiked in. The subset here: FACS-sorted CD8+CD4-CCR7+CD45RA+ naive T cells. The clonotype comes from a human donor in good health. Some libraries in this study had Jurkat cell RNA spiked in. The chain's CDR3 is CAGSFFGDYEQYF. The CDR3 DNA reads TGTGCCGGCAGCTTCTTTGGGGACTACGAGCAGTACTTC.